Presented here are 15 T cell receptor beta chains from one specimen sequenced in a study of cytomegalovirus exposure and HLA in healthy donors (dated by TCRdb to about 2017). To prepare the library, the immunoSEQ multiplex PCR assay was applied. The multiplex PCR relied on a mix of 60 forward primers for TCR Vbeta segments and 13 reverse primers for TCR Jbeta segments. TCRdb provides this immuneACCESS table in a form limited to in-frame rearrangements. Some clones are lacking; in checked studies, under half of them reflect an unresolved V gene, and why the rest are absent is not known. The sample yields 90,000 to 110,000 clones; roughly 69% were counted once. 5.4% of the sample is taken by the ten largest. Sequencing was carried out using PBMCs. These receptors originate from a woman aged 70-85 years in good health and CMV-seropositive.

This clone was observed a few times. This sequence joins TRBV27 and TRBJ1-4; TRBD1 aligns across 10 bases. Trimming cost V 4 bases and J 6 bases; bases outside gene matches: 5. The CDR3 totals 15 residues. Germline loops: CDR1 MNHEY, CDR2 SMNVEV (reference sequence). Here the CDR3 DNA reads TGTGCCAGCAGTTCTTACGGGACAGGGGATGAAAAACTGTTTTTT. Amino acid sequence: CASSSYGTGDEKLFF.

V and J are TRBV6-5 and TRBJ2-5; D is possibly TRBD1 (5 bases). This CDR3 comprises 14 residues. The V end lost 5 bases, the J end lost 1 base, and 11 bases lay between the germline ends. Germline CDR1 MNHEY, CDR2 SVGAGI. This CDR3 is CASSKTALQETQYF. The CDR3 nucleotides are TGTGCCAGCAGTAAGACAGCTCTCCAAGAGACCCAGTACTTC.

This chain connects TRBV2 to TRBJ1-1, with a possible D match to TRBD1 (6 bases). Trimming took 3 bases from V and 4 from J, leaving 9 bases between them. The germline CDR1 and CDR2 sequences are SNHLY and FYNNEI. This CDR3 contains 13 residues. CDR3 in amino acids: CASSERGATEAFF. The CDR3, as DNA: TGTGCCAGCAGTGAGCGGGGGGCCACTGAAGCTTTCTTT.

J is TRBJ1-1 and V is TRBV18, with D hard to call. This CDR3 contains 12 residues. Germline V gene lookup returns CDR1 KGHSH and CDR2 LQKENI. Trimming cost V 4 bases and J 8 bases, with 11 bases left between them. This CDR3 is CASSLFGNEAFF. The CDR3 DNA reads as TGTGCCAGCTCACTATTCGGGAACGAAGCTTTCTTT.

The chain employs TRBV5-1 and TRBJ2-5; 12 bases are a match to TRBD1. Germline V gives CDR1 SGHRS, CDR2 YFSETQ. CDR3 size: 15 residues. Trimming removed 3 bases from V and 10 bases from J; junction bases left unmatched: 10. The CDR3 here is CASSSRGQGAGDQYF. In DNA form, the CDR3 reads TGCGCCAGCAGCTCCAGGGGACAGGGGGCCGGGGACCAGTACTTC. Using reference TRBV5-1 and TRBJ2-5 for the parts outside the CDR3, the full variable domain is KAGVTQTPRYLIKTRGQQVTLSCSPISGHRSVSWYQQTPGQGLQFLFEYFSETQRNKGNFPGRFSGRQFSNSRSEMNVSTLELGDSALYLCASSSRGQGAGDQYFGPGTRLLVL.

The sample holds a few counts of this clone. The CDR3 coding sequence is TGTGCCAGCAGTTCTGACGACAGGGCCGGCAATCAGCCCCAGCATTTT. Translation: CASSSDDRAGNQPQHF. The chain joins TRBV6-6 to TRBJ1-5; 7 positions match TRBD1. Germline CDR1 reads MNHNY; CDR2 reads SVGAGI (reference sequence). The CDR3 covers 16 residues. With 4 bases clipped from V and 2 bases from J, the junction kept 8 bases outside the gene matches.

The chain uses TRBV19 and TRBJ1-4; D is perhaps TRBD1 (5 bases). Germline lookup yields CDR1 LNHDA and CDR2 SQIVND (reference sequence). Trimming took 3 bases from V and 4 from J, leaving 12 bases between them. The CDR3 is made up of 15 amino acids. CDR3 nucleotide sequence: TGTGCCAGTAGTATGAATACCGGGGGTAATGAAAAACTGTTTTTT. Encoded protein: CASSMNTGGNEKLFF.

J is TRBJ2-2 and V is TRBV6-1; the match to TRBD2 covers 11 bases. Trimming cost V 11 bases and J 5 bases; bases outside gene matches: 7. The CDR3 is 14 amino acids. Germline V lookup: CDR1 MNHNS, CDR2 SASEGT. CDR3 DNA sequence: TGTGCCGGGAGACTAGCGGGGAGGACCGGGGAGCTGTTTTTT. Translation: CAGRLAGRTGELFF.

The J gene is TRBJ2-7, the V gene TRBV30; D might be TRBD1 (5 bases). The CDR3 contains 13 residues. Deletions cut 2 bases from V and 4 bases from J, with 12 bases between. Germline CDR1 reads GTSNPN; CDR2 reads SVGIG (reference sequence). The CDR3 region has the DNA TGTGCCTGGAGTCCAGGGTTCACGTACGAGCAGTACTTC. Its translation: CAWSPGFTYEQYF.

The V call is TRBV6-5, the J call TRBJ2-7, with 9 positions matching TRBD2. The trim removed 6 bases at V and 7 bases at J, leaving 7 bases unmatched. The germline CDR1 and CDR2 sequences are MNHEY and SVGAGI. The CDR3 contains 13 residues. The DNA of the CDR3 is TGTGCCAGCAGGGTAGCGGGGGCTCGGGAGCAGTACTTC. Its translation is CASRVAGAREQYF.

This clone was observed a single time. This chain joins TRBV6-6 and TRBJ1-4, with D hard to call. This CDR3 spans 15 amino acids. Trimming took off 2 bases at V and 8 bases at J, with 15 bases between the two ends. The germline CDR1 and CDR2 sequences are MNHNY and SVGAGI (reference sequence). The CDR3 loop is CASSYPVVSGEKLFF. CDR3 nucleotide sequence: TGTGCCAGCAGTTACCCGGTGGTGTCGGGGGAAAAACTGTTTTTT.

V is TRBV30 and J is TRBJ1-6; possible D gene TRBD1, 5 bases. The ends were cut back, 0 bases at V and 6 bases at J, with 12 bases in the middle. The CDR3 contains 15 residues. Per the germline V gene, CDR1 is GTSNPN and CDR2 is SVGIG (reference sequence). The CDR3 DNA reads as TGTGCCTGGAGTGTAACGGGACTGAGTAATTCACCCCTCCACTTT. It specifies CAWSVTGLSNSPLHF.

This clone appeared a few times. The V and J genes are TRBV7-3 and TRBJ2-3; no clear D. The CDR3 has 14 residues. CDR1 and CDR2 from the germline V gene are SGHTA and FQGTGA. V was pared by 3 bases and J by 0 bases, with 7 bases between. CDR3 protein: CASSLRFSTDTQYF. As DNA, the CDR3 is TGTGCCAGCAGCTTGCGGTTTAGCACAGATACGCAGTATTTT. The full variable domain, its missing parts supplied by reference TRBV7-3 and TRBJ2-3, is GAGVSQTPSNKVTEKGKYVELRCDPISGHTALYWYRQSLGQGPEFLIYFQGTGAADDSGLPNDRFFAVRPEGSVSTLKIQRTERGDSAVYLCASSLRFSTDTQYFGPGTRLTVL.

The CDR3 DNA reads as TGTGCCAGTAGTATGGGGCAGGGGTACAATCAGCCCCAGCATTTT. It encodes CASSMGQGYNQPQHF. This sequence joins TRBV19 and TRBJ1-5; D is possibly TRBD1 (6 bases). The CDR3 runs 15 residues. The V and J ends lost 3 bases and 3 bases respectively, with 12 bases between them. From germline, CDR1 is LNHDA and CDR2 SQIVND (reference sequence).

This clone was found once. The chain is built from TRBV9 and TRBJ2-3, with 9 bases identical to TRBD2. With V trimmed by 8 bases and J by 5 bases, 12 bases remained unmatched. The CDR3 runs to 15 residues. The germline V gene has CDR1 SGDLS and CDR2 YYNGEE. The chain's CDR3 is CARRGGGGAIDTQYF. In nucleotides, the CDR3 is TGTGCCAGGAGAGGGGGCGGGGGGGCCATAGATACGCAGTATTTT.